This record concerns one T cell receptor (beta chain) sequence. Its antigen is currently unknown. The record originates from a study of T cell responses to AZD1222 COVID-19 vaccine. Whole-study findings and limits: Vaccine-associated CD4 TCRs spanned spike, dominant at 160-218 and 743-854.

Here immunoSEQ multiplex PCR was the method, and the copy in TCRdb shows in-frame clones only, minus some. The sample holds approximately 92,000 clones, about 90% seen once. This CDR3 contains 12 residues. V lost 1 base, J lost 8 bases, and 8 bases lay in between. Germline V gives CDR1 MNHEY, CDR2 SVGAGI. The sequencing used peripheral blood, collected on day 0 of AZD1222 vaccination. The chain is built from TRBV6-5 and TRBJ1-1; possibly TRBD1 for D (5 bases). The origin of this receptor is an adult in good health. CDR3 coding DNA: TGTGCCAGCAGTTACTGGGCAGGGGAAGCTTTCTTT. Protein product: CASSYWAGEAFF.